This TCR beta chain emerged from a study of blood T cell repertoires in COVID-19. About the research overall: Spain, Italy and the United States supplied samples that represented acute and convalescent COVID-19. Nucleic acid was either cDNA or gDNA, and it came from T cells, B-cell-depleted T cells, or PBMCs.

The table lists this clone with a count of one. Study processing details: Cell counts per sample came from amplifying reference gene primers. Profiling relied on immunoSEQ multiplex PCR, and the TCRdb table lists in-frame clones only, not all of them. From that table come the V and J calls and clone size; the DNA was used to work out D and trimming. The profile shows 150,000 to 200,000 clones, around 80% of them singletons. Germline values: CDR1 MNHEY, CDR2 SVGAGI. V lost 6 bases to trimming and J lost 5 bases, with 12 bases between them. The CDR3 runs to 13 residues. The sample taken for sequencing was peripheral blood. This clonotype was sampled from a woman aged 70 to 79 with COVID-19, enrolled during active disease. The V and J genes are TRBV6-5 and TRBJ2-3; the D gene is possibly TRBD1 (6 bases). In nucleotides, the CDR3 is TGTGCCAGCAGCCTACAGGGTAGAGATACGCAGTATTTT. The encoded protein is CASSLQGRDTQYF.